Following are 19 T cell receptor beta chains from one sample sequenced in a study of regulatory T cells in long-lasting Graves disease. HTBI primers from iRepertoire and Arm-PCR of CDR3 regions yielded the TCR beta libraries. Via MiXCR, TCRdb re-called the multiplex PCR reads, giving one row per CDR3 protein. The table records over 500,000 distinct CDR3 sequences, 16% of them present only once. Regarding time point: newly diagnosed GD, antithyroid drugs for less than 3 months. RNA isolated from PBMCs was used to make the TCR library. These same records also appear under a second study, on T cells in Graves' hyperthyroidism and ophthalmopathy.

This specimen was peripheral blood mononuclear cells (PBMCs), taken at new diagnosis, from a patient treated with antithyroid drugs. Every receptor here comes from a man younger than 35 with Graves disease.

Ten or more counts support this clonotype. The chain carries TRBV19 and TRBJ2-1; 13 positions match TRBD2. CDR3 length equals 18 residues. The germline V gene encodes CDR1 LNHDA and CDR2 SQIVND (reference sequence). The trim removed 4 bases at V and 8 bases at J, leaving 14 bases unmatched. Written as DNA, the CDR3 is TGTGCCAGTAGTACTCCCCCCGGGGGACTAGCGGGATCCGATGAGCAGTTCTTC. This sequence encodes CASSTPPGGLAGSDEQFF.

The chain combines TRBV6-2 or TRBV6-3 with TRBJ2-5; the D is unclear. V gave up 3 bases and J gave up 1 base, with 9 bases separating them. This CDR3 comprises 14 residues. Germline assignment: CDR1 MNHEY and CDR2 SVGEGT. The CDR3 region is CASSYSKFQETQYF. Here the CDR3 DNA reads TGTGCCAGCAGTTATTCCAAATTCCAAGAGACCCAGTACTTC.

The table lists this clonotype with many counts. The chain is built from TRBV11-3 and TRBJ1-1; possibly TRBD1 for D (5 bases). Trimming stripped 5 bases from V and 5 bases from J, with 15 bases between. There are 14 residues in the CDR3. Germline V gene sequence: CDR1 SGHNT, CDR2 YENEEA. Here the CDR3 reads CASSPGTGPTEAFF. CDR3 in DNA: TGTGCCAGCAGCCCGGGGACGGGGCCGACTGAAGCTTTCTTT. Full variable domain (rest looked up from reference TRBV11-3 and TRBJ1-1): EAGVVQSPRYKIIEKKQPVAFWCNPISGHNTLYWYLQNLGQGPELLIRYENEEAVDDSQLPKDRFSAERLKGVDSTLKIQPAELGDSAVYLCASSPGTGPTEAFFGQGTRLTVV.

This CDR3 is CASSPSGTLPASEQFF. The CDR3 DNA sequence: TGTGCCAGCAGCCCCTCCGGGACTCTACCCGCCAGTGAGCAGTTCTTC. This chain joins TRBV5-5 and TRBJ2-1; D might be TRBD2 (6 bases). Germline loops: CDR1 SGHKS, CDR2 YYEKEE (reference sequence). The CDR3 has 16 amino acids. V lost 4 bases to trimming and J lost 9 bases, with 23 bases between them.

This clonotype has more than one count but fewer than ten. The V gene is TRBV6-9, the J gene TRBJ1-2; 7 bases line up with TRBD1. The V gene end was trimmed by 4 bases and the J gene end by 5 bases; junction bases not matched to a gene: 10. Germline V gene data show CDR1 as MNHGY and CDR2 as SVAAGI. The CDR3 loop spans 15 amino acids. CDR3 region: CASSSRDSRFYGYTF. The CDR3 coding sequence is TGTGCCAGCAGTTCCCGGGACAGCCGCTTTTATGGCTACACCTTC.

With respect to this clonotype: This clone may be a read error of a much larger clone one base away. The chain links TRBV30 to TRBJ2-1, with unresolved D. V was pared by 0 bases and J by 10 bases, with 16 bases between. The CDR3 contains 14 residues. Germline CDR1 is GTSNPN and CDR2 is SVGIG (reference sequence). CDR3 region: CAWSVKESSYEQFF. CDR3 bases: TGTGCCTGGAGTGTAAAGGAGAGCTCCTACGAGCAGTTCTTC.

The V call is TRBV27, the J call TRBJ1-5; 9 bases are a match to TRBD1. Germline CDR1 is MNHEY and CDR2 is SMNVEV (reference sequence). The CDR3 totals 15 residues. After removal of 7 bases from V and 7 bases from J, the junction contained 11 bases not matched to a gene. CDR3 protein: CASKQTGTGWQPQHF. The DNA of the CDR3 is TGTGCCAGCAAACAAACCGGGACAGGGTGGCAGCCCCAGCATTTT.

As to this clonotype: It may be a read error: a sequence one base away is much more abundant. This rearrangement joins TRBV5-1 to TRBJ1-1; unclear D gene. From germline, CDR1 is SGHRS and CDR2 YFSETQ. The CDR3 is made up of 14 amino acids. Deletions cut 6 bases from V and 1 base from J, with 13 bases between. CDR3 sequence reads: CASNYTQKNTEAFF. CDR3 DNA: TGCGCCAGCAACTACACACAGAAGAACACTGAAGCTTTCTTT.

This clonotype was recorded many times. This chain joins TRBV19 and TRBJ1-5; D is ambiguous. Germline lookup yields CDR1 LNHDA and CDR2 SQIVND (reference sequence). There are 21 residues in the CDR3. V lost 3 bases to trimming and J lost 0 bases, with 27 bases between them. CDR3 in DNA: TGTGCCAGTAGTATTGGGTCCAGGAGGACCGCGCTCTCTTATAGCAATCAGCCCCAGCATTTT. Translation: CASSIGSRRTALSYSNQPQHF.

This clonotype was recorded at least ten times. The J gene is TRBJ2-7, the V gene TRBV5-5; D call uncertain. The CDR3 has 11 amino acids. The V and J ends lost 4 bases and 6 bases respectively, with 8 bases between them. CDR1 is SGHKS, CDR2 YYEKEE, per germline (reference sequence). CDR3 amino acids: CASSLEVEQYF. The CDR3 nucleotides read TGTGCCAGCAGCCTCGAGGTCGAGCAGTACTTC.

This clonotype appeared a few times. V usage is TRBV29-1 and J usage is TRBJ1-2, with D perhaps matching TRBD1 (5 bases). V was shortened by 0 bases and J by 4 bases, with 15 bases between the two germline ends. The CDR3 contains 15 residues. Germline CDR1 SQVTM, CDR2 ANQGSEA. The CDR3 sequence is CSVEDRAGLAYGYTF. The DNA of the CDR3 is TGCAGCGTTGAAGATCGGGCAGGGTTAGCCTATGGCTACACCTTC.

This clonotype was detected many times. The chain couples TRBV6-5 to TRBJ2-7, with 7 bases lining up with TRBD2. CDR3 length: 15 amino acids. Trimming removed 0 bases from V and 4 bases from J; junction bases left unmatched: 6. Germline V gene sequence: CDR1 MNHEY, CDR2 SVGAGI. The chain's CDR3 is CASSYSLGRGYEQYF. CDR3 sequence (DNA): TGTGCCAGCAGTTACTCGTTGGGGAGGGGTTACGAGCAGTACTTC.

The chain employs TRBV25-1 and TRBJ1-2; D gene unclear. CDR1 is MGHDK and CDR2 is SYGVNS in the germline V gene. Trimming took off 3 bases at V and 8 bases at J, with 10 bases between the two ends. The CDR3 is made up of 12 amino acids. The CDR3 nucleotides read TGTGCCAGCAGTGACGGGAATTGGGGCTACACCTTC. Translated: CASSDGNWGYTF.

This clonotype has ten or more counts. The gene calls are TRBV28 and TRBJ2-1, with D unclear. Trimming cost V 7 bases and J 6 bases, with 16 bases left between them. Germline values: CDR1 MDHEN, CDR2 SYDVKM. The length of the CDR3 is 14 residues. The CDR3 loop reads CASMGFLSPNEQFF. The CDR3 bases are TGTGCCAGCATGGGGTTCCTTAGCCCCAATGAGCAGTTCTTC. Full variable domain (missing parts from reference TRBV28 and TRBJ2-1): DVKVTQSSRYLVKRTGEKVFLECVQDMDHENMFWYRQDPGLGLRLIYFSYDVKMKEKGDIPEGYSVSREKKERFSLILESASTNQTSMYLCASMGFLSPNEQFFGPGTRLTVL.

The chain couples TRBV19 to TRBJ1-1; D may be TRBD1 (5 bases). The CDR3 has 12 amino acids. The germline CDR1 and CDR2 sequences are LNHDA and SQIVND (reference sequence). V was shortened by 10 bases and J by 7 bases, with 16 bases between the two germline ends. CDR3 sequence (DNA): TGTGCCACGACTGGACAAAGCCATGAAGCTTTCTTT. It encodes CATTGQSHEAFF.

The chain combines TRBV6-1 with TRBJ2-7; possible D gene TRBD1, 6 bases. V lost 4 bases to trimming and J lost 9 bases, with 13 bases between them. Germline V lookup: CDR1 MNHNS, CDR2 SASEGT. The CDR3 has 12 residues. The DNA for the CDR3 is TGTGCCAGCAGTGGGCTGACAGGAGTGCAGTACTTC. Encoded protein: CASSGLTGVQYF.

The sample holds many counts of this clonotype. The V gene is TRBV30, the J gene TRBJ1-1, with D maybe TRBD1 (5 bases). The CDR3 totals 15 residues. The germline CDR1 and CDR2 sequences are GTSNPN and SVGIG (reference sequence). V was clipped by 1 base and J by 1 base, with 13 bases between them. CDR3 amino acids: CAWSAPRATNTEAFF. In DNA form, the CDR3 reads TGTGCCTGGAGTGCTCCCAGGGCCACGAACACTGAAGCTTTCTTT.

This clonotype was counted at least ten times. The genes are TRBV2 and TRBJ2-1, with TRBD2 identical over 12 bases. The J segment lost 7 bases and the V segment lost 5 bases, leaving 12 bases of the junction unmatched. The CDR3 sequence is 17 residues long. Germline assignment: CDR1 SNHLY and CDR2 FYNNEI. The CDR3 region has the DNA TGTGCCAGCAGTCTAGGGACTAGCGGGTTTCATGGTAATGAGCAGTTCTTC. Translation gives CASSLGTSGFHGNEQFF.

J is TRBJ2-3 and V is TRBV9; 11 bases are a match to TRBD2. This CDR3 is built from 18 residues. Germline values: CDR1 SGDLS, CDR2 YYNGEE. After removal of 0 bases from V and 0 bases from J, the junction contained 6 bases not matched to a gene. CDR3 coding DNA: TGTGCCAGCAGCGTAGAACTAGCGGGAGAACCTAGCACAGATACGCAGTATTTT. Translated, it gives CASSVELAGEPSTDTQYF. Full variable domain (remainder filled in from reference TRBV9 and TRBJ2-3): DSGVTQTPKHLITATGQRVTLRCSPRSGDLSVYWYQQSLDQGLQFLIQYYNGEERAKGNILERFSAQQFPDLHSELNLSSLELGDSALYFCASSVELAGEPSTDTQYFGPGTRLTVL.